This entry is about one TCR beta chain. Original processing methods: Estimated nucleated cell counts came from reference gene primer amplification. Assay: immunoSEQ multiplex PCR; the TCRdb copy retains only in-frame clones and omits some. That table gives V, J and clone size, and the DNA gave D and trimming. The sample lists about 200,000 clones, roughly 88% occurring once. The sample comes from a study of blood T cell repertoires in COVID-19. V shed 3 bases and J shed 5 bases, with 10 bases lying between them. The germline V gene has CDR1 KGHSH and CDR2 LQKENI. The CDR3 has 13 residues. The V gene is TRBV18, the J gene TRBJ2-5; D is undetermined. The material sequenced was peripheral blood. The clonotype comes from a human donor in a cohort sampled during active COVID-19. CDR3 protein: CASSPPTLETQYF. CDR3 DNA sequence: TGTGCCAGCTCACCCCCGACTCTTGAGACCCAGTACTTC.